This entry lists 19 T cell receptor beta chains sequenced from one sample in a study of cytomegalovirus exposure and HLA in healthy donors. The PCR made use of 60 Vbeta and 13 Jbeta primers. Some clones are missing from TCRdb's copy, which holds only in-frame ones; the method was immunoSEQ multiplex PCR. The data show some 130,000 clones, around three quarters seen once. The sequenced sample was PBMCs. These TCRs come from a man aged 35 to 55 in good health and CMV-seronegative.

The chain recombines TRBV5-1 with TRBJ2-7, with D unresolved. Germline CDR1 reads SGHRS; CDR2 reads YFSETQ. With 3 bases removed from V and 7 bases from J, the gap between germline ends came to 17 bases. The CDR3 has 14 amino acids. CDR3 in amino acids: CASSSRIGSREQYF. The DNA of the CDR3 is TGCGCCAGCAGCTCAAGAATAGGTTCTAGGGAGCAGTACTTC.

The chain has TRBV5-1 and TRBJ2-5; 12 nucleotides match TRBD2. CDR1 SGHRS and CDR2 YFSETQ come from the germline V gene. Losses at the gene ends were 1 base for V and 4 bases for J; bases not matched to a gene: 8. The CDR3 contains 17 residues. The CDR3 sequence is CASSLRPSGGARETQYF. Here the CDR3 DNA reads TGCGCCAGCAGCTTGAGGCCTAGCGGGGGGGCTAGAGAGACCCAGTACTTC.

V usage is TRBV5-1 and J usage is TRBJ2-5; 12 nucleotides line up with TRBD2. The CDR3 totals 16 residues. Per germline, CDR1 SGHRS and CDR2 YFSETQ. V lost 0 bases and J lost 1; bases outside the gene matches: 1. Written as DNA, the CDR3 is TGCGCCAGCAGCTTGGGACTAGCGGGGGCCCAAGAGACCCAGTACTTC. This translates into CASSLGLAGAQETQYF.

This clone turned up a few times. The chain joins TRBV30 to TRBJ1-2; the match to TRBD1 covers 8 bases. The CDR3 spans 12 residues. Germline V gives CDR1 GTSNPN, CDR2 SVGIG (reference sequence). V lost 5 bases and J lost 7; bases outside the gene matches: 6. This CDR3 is CAWGQGAPGYTF. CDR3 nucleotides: TGTGCCTGGGGCCAGGGGGCTCCTGGCTACACCTTC.

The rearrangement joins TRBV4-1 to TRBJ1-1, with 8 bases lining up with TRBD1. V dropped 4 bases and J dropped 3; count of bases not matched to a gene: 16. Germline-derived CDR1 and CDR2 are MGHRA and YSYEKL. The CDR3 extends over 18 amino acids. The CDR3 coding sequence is TGCGCCAGCAGCCCCCAACAGGGGGATTTGAGAAAGGACACTGAAGCTTTCTTT. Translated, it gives CASSPQQGDLRKDTEAFF.

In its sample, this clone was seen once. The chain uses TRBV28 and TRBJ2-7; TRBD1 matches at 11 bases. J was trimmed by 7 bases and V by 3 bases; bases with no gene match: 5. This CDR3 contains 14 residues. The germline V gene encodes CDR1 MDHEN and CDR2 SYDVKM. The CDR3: CASSLGTGGWEQYF. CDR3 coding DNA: TGTGCCAGCAGTTTGGGGACAGGGGGGTGGGAGCAGTACTTC. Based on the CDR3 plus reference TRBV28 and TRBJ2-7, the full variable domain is DVKVTQSSRYLVKRTGEKVFLECVQDMDHENMFWYRQDPGLGLRLIYFSYDVKMKEKGDIPEGYSVSREKKERFSLILESASTNQTSMYLCASSLGTGGWEQYFGPGTRLTVT.

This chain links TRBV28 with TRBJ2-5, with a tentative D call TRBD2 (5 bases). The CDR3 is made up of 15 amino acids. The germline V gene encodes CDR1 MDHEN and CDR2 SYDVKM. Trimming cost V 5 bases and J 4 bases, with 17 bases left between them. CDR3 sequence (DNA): TGTGCCAGCAGTGGAGGAGGTGGCCCTCGAGAGACCCAGTACTTC. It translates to CASSGGGGPRETQYF.

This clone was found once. The CDR3 DNA is TGTGCCAGCAGCGGGACACCTTCCCCCTACGAGCAGTACTTC. This gives the protein CASSGTPSPYEQYF. The chain carries TRBV6-1 and TRBJ2-7; D possibly corresponds to TRBD1 (6 bases). The CDR3 extends over 14 amino acids. V was trimmed by 6 bases and J by 2 bases, leaving 14 bases between them. The germline CDR1 and CDR2 sequences are MNHNS and SASEGT.

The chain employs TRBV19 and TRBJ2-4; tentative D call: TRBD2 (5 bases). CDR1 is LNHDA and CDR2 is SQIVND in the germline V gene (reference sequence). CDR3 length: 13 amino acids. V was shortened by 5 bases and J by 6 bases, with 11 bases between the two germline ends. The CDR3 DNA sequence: TGTGCCAGTAGTGTCGGGGATGGAAACATTCAGTACTTC. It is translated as CASSVGDGNIQYF.

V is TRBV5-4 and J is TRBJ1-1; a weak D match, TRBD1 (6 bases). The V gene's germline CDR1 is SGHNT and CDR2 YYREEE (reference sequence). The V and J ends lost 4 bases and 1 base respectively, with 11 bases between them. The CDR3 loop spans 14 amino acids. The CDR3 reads CASSTATGNTEAFF. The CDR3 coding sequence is TGTGCCAGCAGCACGGCGACAGGGAACACTGAAGCTTTCTTT.

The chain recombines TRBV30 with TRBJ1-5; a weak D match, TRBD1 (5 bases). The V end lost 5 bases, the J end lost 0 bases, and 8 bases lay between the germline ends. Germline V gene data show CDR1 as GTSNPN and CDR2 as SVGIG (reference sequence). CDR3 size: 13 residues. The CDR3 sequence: CAWGQDSNQPQHF. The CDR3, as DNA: TGTGCCTGGGGACAAGATAGCAATCAGCCCCAGCATTTT.

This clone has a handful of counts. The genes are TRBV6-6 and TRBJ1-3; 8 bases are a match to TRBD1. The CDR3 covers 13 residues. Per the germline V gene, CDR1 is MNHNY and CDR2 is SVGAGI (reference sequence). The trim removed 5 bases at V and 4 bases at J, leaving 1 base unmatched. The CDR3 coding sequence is TGTGCCAGCAGTAACAGGGGGGGAAACACCATATATTTT. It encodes CASSNRGGNTIYF.

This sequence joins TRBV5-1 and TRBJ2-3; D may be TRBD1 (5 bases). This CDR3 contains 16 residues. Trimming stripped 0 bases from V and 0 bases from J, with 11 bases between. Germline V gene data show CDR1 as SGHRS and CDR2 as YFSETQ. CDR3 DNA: TGCGCCAGCAGCTTGGGAGGCCGGACAAGCACAGATACGCAGTATTTT. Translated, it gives CASSLGGRTSTDTQYF.

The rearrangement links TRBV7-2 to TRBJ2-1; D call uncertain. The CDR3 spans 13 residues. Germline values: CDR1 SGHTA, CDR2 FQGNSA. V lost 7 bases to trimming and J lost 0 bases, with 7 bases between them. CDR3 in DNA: TGTGCCAGCACCCAGGACTCCTACAATGAGCAGTTCTTC. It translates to CASTQDSYNEQFF.

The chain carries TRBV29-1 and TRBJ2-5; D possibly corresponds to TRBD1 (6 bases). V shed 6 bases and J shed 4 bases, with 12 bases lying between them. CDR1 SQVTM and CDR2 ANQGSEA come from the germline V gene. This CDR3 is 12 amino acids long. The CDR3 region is CSVGRQAETQYF. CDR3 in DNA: TGCAGCGTCGGAAGACAGGCAGAGACCCAGTACTTC.

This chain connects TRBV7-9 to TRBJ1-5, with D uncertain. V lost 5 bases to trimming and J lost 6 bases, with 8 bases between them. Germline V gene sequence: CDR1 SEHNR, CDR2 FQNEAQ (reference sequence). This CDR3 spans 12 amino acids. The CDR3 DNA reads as TGTGCCAGCAGCCTAGGACTTCAGCCCCAGCATTTT. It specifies CASSLGLQPQHF.

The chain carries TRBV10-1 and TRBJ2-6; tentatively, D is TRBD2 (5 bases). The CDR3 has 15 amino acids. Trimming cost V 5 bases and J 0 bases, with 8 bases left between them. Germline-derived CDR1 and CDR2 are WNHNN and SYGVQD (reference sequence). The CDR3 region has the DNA TGCGCCAGCAGTCCGGGGAGCTCTGGGGCCAACGTCCTGACTTTC. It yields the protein CASSPGSSGANVLTF.

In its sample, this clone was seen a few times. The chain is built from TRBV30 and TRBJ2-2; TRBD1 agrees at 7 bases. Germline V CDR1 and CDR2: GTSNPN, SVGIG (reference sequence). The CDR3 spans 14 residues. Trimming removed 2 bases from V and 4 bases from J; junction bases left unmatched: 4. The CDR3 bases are TGTGCCTGGAGTCCTAGGGGGCTCACCGGGGAGCTGTTTTTT. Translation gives CAWSPRGLTGELFF.

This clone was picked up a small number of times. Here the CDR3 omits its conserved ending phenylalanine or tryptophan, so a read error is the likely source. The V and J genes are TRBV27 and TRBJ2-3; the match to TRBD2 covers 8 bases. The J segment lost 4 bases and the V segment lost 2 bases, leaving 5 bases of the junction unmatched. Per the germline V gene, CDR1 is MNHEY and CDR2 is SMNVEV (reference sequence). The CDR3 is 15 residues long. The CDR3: CASSLLAGRPDTQYV. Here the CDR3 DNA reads TGTGCCAGCAGTTTACTAGCGGGTCGTCCAGATACGCAGTATGTT.